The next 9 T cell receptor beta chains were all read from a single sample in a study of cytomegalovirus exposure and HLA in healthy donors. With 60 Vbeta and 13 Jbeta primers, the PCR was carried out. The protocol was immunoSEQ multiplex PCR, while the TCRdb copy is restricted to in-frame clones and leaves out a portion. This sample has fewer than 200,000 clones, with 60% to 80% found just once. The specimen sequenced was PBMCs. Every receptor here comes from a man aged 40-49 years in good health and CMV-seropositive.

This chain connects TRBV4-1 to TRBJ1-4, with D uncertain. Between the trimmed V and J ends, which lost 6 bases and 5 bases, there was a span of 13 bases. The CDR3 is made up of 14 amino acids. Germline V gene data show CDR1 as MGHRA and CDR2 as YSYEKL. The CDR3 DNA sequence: TGCGCCAGCAGTCCTCGGGAAGGCAATGAAAAACTGTTTTTT. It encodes CASSPREGNEKLFF.

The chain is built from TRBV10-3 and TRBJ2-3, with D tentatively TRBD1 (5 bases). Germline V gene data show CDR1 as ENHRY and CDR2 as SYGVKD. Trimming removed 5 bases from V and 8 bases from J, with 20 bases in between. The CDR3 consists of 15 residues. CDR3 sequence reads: CAISFAGSTDSTQYF. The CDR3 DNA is TGTGCCATCAGTTTTGCCGGGTCGACCGACAGTACGCAGTATTTT.

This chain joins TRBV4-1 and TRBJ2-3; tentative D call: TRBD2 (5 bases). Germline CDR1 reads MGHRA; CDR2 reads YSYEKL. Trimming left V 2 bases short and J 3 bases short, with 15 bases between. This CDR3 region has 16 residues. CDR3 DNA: TGCGCCAGCAGCCAATTCGGGAAGGGCCCTACAGATACGCAGTATTTT. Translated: CASSQFGKGPTDTQYF.

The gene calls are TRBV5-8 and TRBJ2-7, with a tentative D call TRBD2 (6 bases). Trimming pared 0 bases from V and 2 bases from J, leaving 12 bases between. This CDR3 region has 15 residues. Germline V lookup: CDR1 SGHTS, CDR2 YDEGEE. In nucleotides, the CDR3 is TGTGCCAGCAGCTTGGTCGGGAGAGGCACCTACGAGCAGTACTTC. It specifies CASSLVGRGTYEQYF.

CDR3 sequence: CASSPQDRGRNNEQFF. CDR3 nucleotide sequence: TGTGCCAGCAGCCCGCAGGACAGGGGGCGAAACAATGAGCAGTTCTTC. V usage is TRBV11-1 and J usage is TRBJ2-1, with 11 bases matching TRBD1. The CDR3 has 16 amino acids. V lost 5 bases and J lost 5; bases outside the gene matches: 8. The germline gives CDR1 SGHAT, CDR2 FQDESV (reference sequence).

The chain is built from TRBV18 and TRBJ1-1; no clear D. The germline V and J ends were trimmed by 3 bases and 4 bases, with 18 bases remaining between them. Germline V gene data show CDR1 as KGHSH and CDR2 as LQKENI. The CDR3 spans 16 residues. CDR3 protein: CASSPRRVSGGTEAFF. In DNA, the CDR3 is TGTGCCAGCTCACCGAGAAGGGTGTCAGGAGGCACTGAAGCTTTCTTT.

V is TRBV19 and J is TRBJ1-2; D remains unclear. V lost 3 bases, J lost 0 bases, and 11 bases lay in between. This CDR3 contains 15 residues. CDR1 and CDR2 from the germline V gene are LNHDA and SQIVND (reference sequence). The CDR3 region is CASSIWAASNYGYTF. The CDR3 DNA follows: TGTGCCAGTAGTATTTGGGCTGCTTCTAACTATGGCTACACCTTC.

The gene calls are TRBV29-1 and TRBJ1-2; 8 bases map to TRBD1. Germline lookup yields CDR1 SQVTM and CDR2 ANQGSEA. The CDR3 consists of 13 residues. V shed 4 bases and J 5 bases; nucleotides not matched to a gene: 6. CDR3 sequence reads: CSVAAGGGYGYTF. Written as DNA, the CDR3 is TGCAGCGTTGCAGCAGGGGGCGGGTATGGCTACACCTTC.

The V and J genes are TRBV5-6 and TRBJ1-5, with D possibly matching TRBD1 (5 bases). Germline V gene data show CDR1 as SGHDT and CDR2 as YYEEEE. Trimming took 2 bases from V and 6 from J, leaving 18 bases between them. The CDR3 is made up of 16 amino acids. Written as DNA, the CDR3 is TGTGCCAGCAGCTTCGGGACTCCTGGGTTGGGTCAGCCCCAGCATTTT. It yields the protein CASSFGTPGLGQPQHF. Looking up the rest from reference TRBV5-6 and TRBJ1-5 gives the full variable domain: DAGVTQSPTHLIKTRGQQVTLRCSPKSGHDTVSWYQQALGQGPQFIFQYYEEEERQRGNFPDRFSGHQFPNYSSELNVNALLLGDSALYLCASSFGTPGLGQPQHFGDGTRLSIL.